This T cell receptor (beta chain) was recorded in a study of CD8+CD57+ T cells in acquired aplastic anemia. The study, taken as a whole, reports: Sharing between patients and controls was observed for some 27 CD8+ CDR3 sequences. Any difference that existed in CD8+ Simpson's diversity between patients and controls was not significant.

For CDR3 and TCR beta VDJ profiling, genomic DNA was the template used. TCRdb redid the calling of the reads with MiXCR, one entry per CDR3 protein. The table lists 400,000 to 450,000 distinct CDR3 sequences, about two thirds of them singletons. Worth noting for this clonotype: The antigen is not known.

The source is a human donor in good health, serving as a control. Sequences were obtained from sorted CD4+, CD8+, or CD8+CD57+ T cells (not recorded which) from PBMCs.

The CDR3 region is CASSLQGCSDGYTF. The CDR3 region has the DNA TGTGCCAGCAGCTTACAGGGCTGCTCTGATGGCTACACCTTC. This chain joins TRBV5-4 and TRBJ1-2, with TRBD1 as a possible D gene (6 bases). CDR1 and CDR2 from the germline V gene are SGHNT and YYREEE (reference sequence). The V gene lost 2 bases and the J gene lost 6 bases, with 14 bases spanning the gap. The length of the CDR3 is 14 residues.